This T cell receptor beta chain was sequenced during a study of T cells in Graves' hyperthyroidism and ophthalmopathy (dated by TCRdb to between 2019 and 2020). For context, the study as a whole: Peripheral blood was sampled at the time of initial diagnosis, prior to any treatment. To identify distinguishing TCR V-J signatures, a discovery cohort of about 100 patients was used, comprising under 45 with Graves' ophthalmopathy and 57 with stable Graves' hyperthyroidism. Prospective prediction of ophthalmopathy was tested in an independent validation cohort of approximately 19 hyperthyroidism patients and 15 to 17 patients who later progressed to ophthalmopathy. The 100 or so discovery patients were randomly split 7:3 into training and test sets. The study also compared thyroid tissue and blood T-cell repertoires from roughly 6 Graves' hyperthyroidism patients. Following sampling, methimazole starting at 30 mg daily was given to hyperthyroidism patients, and high-dose intravenous methylprednisolone was given to ophthalmopathy patients. The paper reports TCR Vbeta CDR3 sequencing of over 120 peripheral blood samples: under 45 ophthalmopathy, about 75 hyperthyroidism and approximately 17 progressor patients.

Of note for this clonotype: The antigen this receptor binds is unknown. Qualities for individual bases were not recorded, and no much larger clone is one base off.

The TCR beta CDR3 regions were amplified from RNA transcripts. The TCR CDR3 was subjected to a first round of RT-PCR using the HTBI primer set and the Qiagen OneStep RT-PCR kit. Libraries were constructed in a second round of multiplex PCR, after which size selection and purification were carried out. Sequencing of the libraries was done on an Illumina HiSeq2000 using paired-end 100 bp reads. The study's processing was this. SOAPnuke was used to process the raw data, throwing out any read that contained adapters or uncalled bases, had a mean Phred below 15, or lacked an exact constant-primer or identifier match. High-quality paired reads were merged with COPE v1.2.5, and unique nucleotide sequences were defined as clonotypes. MiTCR v1.1 was used to align the clonotypes against IMGT TRBV, TRBD and TRBJ reference segments. The analysis included only V-J combinations with a frequency above 0.0001, which together covered around 99% of the repertoires. A TCS score was defined as the ratio of F50 (clonal expansion) to E x V (chaos), with BLOSUM62-based TCRdist applied between CDR3 peptides within each V-J. Welch's t-statistics and random forest reduced 514 V-J features to about 13, which were used in a naive Bayes classifier (R e1071). The public sequencing data were trimmed at Q25 with fastp and processed into clonotypes with MiXCR by TCRdb, which kept only in-frame beta chains. Rows are unified per CDR3 protein, each entry keeping the most common DNA and genes. These V and J calls originate from TCRdb's pipeline instead of the authors' own analysis. Recorded for this sample are about 510,000 distinct CDR3 sequences; around 15% of them occurred a single time. About 15% of the sample is taken by the ten largest.

A patient counted as having stable Graves' hyperthyroidism if no progression to ophthalmopathy occurred over 18 months of follow-up. The hyperthyroidism patients were between 18 and 65 years old and newly diagnosed, with a disease duration of less than 2 months. Exclusion was applied to patients with uncontrolled infections, other autoimmune diseases, pregnancy or lactation. Diagnoses were established on the basis of clinical symptoms, serum thyroxine and TRAb, thyroid ultrasound, and orbital computed tomography. PBMCs were separated from under 12 ml of fresh peripheral blood using Ficoll-Paque density gradient centrifugation. Total RNA was extracted using Trizol reagent, and RNA quality was assessed on an Agilent 2100 Bioanalyzer. The paper's findings and limits, for the study overall: Most expanded thyroid clonotypes (frequency above 0.001) were also found in blood, which suggests that blood repertoires may mirror thyroid immune responses. No statistical method was used to set the sample size in advance, and investigators knew the group allocation. During validation, the model predicted progression to ophthalmopathy a median of roughly 7.1 months ahead of onset, with approximately 71% sensitivity and around 72% specificity. Ophthalmopathy was separated from stable hyperthyroidism by a 13 V-J signature model, with around 90% sensitivity and roughly 81% specificity obtained in cross-validation and 80%/75% obtained in testing.

From the cysteine through the phenylalanine, the CDR3 covers 17 amino acids. The CDR3 DNA has 51 bases and is translated from base 1. Trimming takes 0 bases off V and 1 base off J; junction bases not matched to a gene: 5. CDR1 and CDR2 were assigned from the germline V gene as SGHRS and YFSETQ. The sequence derives from a woman aged 40 to 50 with Graves' hyperthyroidism. Sequencing used blood. This sequence uses TRBV5-1 and TRBJ2-1, with 9 central nucleotides matching TRBD2. The sequenced DNA is TGCGCCAGCAGCTTGGCCGGAGCGGGAGGATCCTACAATGAGCAGTTCTTC. It translates as CASSLAGAGGSYNEQFF.